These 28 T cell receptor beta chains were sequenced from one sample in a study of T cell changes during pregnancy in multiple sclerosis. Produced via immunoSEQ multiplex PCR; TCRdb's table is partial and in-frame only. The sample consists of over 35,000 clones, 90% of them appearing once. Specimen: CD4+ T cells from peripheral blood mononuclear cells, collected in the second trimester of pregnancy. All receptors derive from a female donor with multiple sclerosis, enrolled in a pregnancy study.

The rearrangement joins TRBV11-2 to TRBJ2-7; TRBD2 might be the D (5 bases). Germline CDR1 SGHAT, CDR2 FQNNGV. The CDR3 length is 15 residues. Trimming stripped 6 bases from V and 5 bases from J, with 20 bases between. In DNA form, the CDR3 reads TGTGCCAGCAGTCTTCTAGGACTCAGCGGAGACGAGCAGTACTTC. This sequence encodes CASSLLGLSGDEQYF.

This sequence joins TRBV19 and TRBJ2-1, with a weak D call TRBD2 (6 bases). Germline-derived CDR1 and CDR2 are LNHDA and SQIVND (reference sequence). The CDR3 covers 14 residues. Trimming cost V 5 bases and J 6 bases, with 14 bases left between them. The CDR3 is CASSSGEMGNEQFF. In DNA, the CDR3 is TGTGCCAGTAGTTCGGGAGAAATGGGCAATGAGCAGTTCTTC.

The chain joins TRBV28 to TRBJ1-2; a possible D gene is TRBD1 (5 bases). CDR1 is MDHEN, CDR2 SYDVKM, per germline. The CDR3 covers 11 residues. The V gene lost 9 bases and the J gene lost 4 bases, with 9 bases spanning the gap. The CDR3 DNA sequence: TGTGCCAGTGACGGGGGCTATGGCTACACCTTC. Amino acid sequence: CASDGGYGYTF.

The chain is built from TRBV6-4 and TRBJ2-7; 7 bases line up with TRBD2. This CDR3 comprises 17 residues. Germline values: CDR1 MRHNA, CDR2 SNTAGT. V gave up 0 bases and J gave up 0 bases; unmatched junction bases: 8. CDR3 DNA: TGTGCCAGCAGTGACTCACAAGGAGCGGGGAGCTCCTACGAGCAGTACTTC. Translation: CASSDSQGAGSSYEQYF.

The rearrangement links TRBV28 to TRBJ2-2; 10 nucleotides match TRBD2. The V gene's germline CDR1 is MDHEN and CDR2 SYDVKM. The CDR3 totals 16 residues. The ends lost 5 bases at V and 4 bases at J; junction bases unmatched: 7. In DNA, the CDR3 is TGTGCCAGCAGTCTTAGGACTAGCGGAGTCACCGGGGAGCTGTTTTTT. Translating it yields CASSLRTSGVTGELFF.

The CDR3 DNA reads TGTGCCAGCAGTGAACAGGGACAAAAAGGTACTGAAGCTTTCTTT. This gives the protein CASSEQGQKGTEAFF. V is TRBV2 and J is TRBJ1-1, with TRBD1 as a possible D gene (6 bases). Deletions cut 2 bases from V and 5 bases from J, with 15 bases between. This CDR3 has 15 amino acids. From germline, CDR1 is SNHLY and CDR2 FYNNEI. The full variable domain, in which reference TRBV2 and TRBJ1-1 provide the parts outside the CDR3, is EPEVTQTPSHQVTQMGQEVILRCVPISNHLYFYWYRQILGQKVEFLVSFYNNEISEKSEIFDDQFSVERPDGSNFTLKIRSTKLEDSAMYFCASSEQGQKGTEAFFGQGTRLTVV.

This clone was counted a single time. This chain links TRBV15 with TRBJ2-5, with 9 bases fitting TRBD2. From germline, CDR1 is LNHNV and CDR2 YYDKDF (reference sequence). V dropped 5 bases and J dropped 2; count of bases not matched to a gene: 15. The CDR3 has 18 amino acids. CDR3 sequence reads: CATSRGGAGGTLQETQYF. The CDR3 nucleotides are TGTGCCACCAGCCGAGGGGGAGCGGGAGGTACCTTACAAGAGACCCAGTACTTC.

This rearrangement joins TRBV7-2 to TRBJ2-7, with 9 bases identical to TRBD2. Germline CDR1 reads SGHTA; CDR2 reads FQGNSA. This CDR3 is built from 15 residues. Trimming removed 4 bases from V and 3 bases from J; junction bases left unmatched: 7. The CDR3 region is CASSSLTSGFYEQYF. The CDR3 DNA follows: TGTGCCAGCAGCTCCCTGACTAGCGGCTTCTACGAGCAGTACTTC.

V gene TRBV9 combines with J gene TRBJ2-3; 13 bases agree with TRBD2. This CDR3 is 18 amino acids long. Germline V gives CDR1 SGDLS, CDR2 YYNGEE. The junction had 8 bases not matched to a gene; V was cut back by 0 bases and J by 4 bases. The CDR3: CASSVDIGGTSGADTQYF. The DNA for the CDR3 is TGTGCCAGCAGCGTAGACATTGGAGGGACTAGCGGGGCAGATACGCAGTATTTT.

CDR3 residues: CASSSPGLADGETQYF. The CDR3 nucleotides are TGTGCCAGCAGCTCTCCGGGACTAGCGGACGGAGAGACCCAGTACTTC. The rearrangement uses TRBV5-6 and TRBJ2-5; 11 bases are a match to TRBD2. Trimming at V came to 3 bases and at J to 4 bases, leaving 8 bases not matched to a gene. The CDR3 has 16 residues. Germline lookup yields CDR1 SGHDT and CDR2 YYEEEE.

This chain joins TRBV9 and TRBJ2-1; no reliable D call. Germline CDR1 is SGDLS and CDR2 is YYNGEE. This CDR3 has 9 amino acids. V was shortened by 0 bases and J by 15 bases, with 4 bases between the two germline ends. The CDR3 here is CASSVGRFF. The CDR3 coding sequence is TGTGCCAGCAGCGTAGGTCGGTTCTTC.

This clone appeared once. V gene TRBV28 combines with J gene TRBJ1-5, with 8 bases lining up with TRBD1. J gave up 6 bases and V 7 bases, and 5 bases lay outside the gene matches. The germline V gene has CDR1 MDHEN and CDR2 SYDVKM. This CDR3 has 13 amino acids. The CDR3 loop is CASTTGGVQPQHF. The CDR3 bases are TGTGCCAGCACCACAGGGGGTGTTCAGCCCCAGCATTTT.

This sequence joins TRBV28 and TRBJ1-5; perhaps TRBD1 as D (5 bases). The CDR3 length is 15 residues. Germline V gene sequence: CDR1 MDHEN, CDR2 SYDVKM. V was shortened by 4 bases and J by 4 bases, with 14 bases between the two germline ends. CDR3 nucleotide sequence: TGTGCCAGCAGTTCCGGGACTCTACTTAATCAGCCCCAGCATTTT. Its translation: CASSSGTLLNQPQHF.

CDR3 in DNA: TGCGCCAGCAGAGTTACGGGACAGGAGGGTTACTTTAACTATGGCTACACCTTC. As protein: CASRVTGQEGYFNYGYTF. J is TRBJ1-2 and V is TRBV5-1; TRBD1 agrees at 8 bases. The germline V gene encodes CDR1 SGHRS and CDR2 YFSETQ. The CDR3 covers 18 residues. J gave up 1 base and V 5 bases, and 16 bases lay outside the gene matches.

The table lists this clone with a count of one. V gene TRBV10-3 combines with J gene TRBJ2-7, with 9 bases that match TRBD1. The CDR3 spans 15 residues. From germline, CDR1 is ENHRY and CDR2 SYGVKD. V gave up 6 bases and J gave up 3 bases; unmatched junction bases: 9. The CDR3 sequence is CAIRYRQGEGYEQYF. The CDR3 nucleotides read TGTGCCATCAGATACAGACAGGGGGAAGGCTACGAGCAGTACTTC.

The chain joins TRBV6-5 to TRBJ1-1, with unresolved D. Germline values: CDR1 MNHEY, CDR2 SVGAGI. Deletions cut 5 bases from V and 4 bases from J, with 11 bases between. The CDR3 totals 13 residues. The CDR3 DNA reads TGTGCCAGCAGTCCTAGAGGGCCCACTGAAGCTTTCTTT. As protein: CASSPRGPTEAFF.

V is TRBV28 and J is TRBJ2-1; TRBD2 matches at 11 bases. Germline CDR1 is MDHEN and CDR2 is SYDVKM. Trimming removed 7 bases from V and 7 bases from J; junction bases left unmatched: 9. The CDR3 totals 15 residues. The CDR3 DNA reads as TGTGCCAGCACACCAACTAGCGGGAGCTTGAATGAGCAGTTCTTC. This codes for CASTPTSGSLNEQFF.

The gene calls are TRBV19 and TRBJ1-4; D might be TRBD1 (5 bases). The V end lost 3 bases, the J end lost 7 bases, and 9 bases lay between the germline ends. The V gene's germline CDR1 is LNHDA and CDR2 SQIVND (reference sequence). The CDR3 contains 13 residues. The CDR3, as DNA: TGTGCCAGTAGTATTACAGGAACTGAAAAACTGTTTTTT. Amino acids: CASSITGTEKLFF.

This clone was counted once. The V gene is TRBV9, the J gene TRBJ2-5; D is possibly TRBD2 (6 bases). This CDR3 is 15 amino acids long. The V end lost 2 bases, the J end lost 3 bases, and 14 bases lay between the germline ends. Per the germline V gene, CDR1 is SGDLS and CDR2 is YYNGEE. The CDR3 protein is CASSVAGGIKETQYF. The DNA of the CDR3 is TGTGCCAGCAGCGTTGCCGGGGGAATTAAAGAGACCCAGTACTTC.

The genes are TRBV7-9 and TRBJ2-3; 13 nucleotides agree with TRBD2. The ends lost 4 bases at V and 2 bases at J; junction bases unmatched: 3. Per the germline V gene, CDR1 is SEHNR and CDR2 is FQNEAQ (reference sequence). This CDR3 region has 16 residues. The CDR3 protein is CASSWGLAGHTDTQYF. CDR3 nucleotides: TGTGCCAGCAGCTGGGGACTAGCGGGACACACAGATACGCAGTATTTT. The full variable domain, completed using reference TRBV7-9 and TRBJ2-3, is DTGVSQNPRHKITKRGQNVTFRCDPISEHNRLYWYRQTLGQGPEFLTYFQNEAQLEKSRLLSDRFSAERPKGSFSTLEIQRTEQGDSAMYLCASSWGLAGHTDTQYFGPGTRLTVL.

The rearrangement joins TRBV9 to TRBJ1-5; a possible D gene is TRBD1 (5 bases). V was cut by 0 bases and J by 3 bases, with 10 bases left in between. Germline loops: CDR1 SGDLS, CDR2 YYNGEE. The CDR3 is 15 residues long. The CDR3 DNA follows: TGTGCCAGCAGCGTAGCTGGGGCATACAATCAGCCCCAGCATTTT. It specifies CASSVAGAYNQPQHF.

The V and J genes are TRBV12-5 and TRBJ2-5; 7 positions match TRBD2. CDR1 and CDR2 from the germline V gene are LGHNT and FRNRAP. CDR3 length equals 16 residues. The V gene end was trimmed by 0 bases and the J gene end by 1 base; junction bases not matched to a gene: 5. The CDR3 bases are TGTGCTAGTGGTTTGGTTTTCCCTAGCGGCCAAGAGACCCAGTACTTC. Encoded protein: CASGLVFPSGQETQYF.

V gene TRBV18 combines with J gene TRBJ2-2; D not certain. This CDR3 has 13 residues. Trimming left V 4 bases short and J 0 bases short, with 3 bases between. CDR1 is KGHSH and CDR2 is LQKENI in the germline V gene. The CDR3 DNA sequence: TGTGCCAGCTCACTCACGAACACCGGGGAGCTGTTTTTT. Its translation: CASSLTNTGELFF.

The CDR3 DNA is TGTGCCAGCAGCGCACTAGTTACAGGGGGCCCCTACAATGAGCAGTTCTTC. Translated: CASSALVTGGPYNEQFF. The rearrangement joins TRBV7-9 to TRBJ2-1, with 9 bases fitting TRBD1. Germline-derived CDR1 and CDR2 are SEHNR and FQNEAQ (reference sequence). V was clipped by 5 bases and J by 2 bases; unmatched bases: 10. The CDR3 contains 17 residues.

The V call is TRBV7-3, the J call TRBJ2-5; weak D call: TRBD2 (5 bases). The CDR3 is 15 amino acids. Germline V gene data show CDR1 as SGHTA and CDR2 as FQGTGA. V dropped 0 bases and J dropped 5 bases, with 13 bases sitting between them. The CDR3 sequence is CASSLTVSGIETQYF. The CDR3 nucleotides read TGTGCCAGCAGCTTAACCGTCAGCGGTATTGAGACCCAGTACTTC.

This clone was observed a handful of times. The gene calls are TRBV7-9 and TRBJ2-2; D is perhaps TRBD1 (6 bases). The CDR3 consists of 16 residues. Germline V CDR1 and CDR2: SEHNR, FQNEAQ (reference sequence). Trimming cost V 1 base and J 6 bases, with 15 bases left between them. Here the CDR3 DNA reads TGTGCCAGCAGCTTAGAGGCAGGGGTAGTCGCCGGGGAGCTGTTTTTT. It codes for CASSLEAGVVAGELFF.

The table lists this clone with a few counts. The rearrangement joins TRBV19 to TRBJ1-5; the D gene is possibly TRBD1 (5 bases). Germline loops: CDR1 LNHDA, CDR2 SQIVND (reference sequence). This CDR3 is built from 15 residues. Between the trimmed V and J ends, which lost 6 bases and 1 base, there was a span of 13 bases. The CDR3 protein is CASRVGGESNQPQHF. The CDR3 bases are TGTGCCAGTAGAGTCGGAGGGGAGAGCAATCAGCCCCAGCATTTT.

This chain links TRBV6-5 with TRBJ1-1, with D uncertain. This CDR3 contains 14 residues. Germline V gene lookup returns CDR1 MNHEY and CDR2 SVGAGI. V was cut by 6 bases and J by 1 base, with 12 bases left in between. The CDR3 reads CASSQRGSNTEAFF. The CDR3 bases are TGTGCCAGCAGCCAACGGGGATCGAACACTGAAGCTTTCTTT.